This T cell receptor (beta chain) was retrieved from a study of cytomegalovirus exposure and HLA in healthy donors. Study results and caveats: Some public TCRs appeared in many individuals, while most sequences were rare. Specificity of three CMV-associated chains for CMV antigens was verified in vitro. Cytomegalovirus-associated TCR beta chains were listed, numbering 164.

The CDR3 covers 16 residues. Germline V gives CDR1 MNHNY, CDR2 SVGAGI (reference sequence). V lost 4 bases, J lost 3 bases, and 16 bases lay in between. In regard to this clone: Its target is unknown.

TCRdb's table, derived via immunoSEQ multiplex PCR, lists solely in-frame clones and lacks some. The table shows more than 95,000 clones, with 70% to 90% occurring only once. The rearrangement links TRBV6-6 to TRBJ1-3; D remains ambiguous. The sample consisted of PBMCs. This receptor was taken from a man between 18 and 29 years old in good health and CMV-seronegative. CDR3 in amino acids: CASSSTAQSFGNTIYF. CDR3 sequence (DNA): TGTGCCAGCAGTTCCACCGCCCAGTCCTTTGGAAACACCATATATTTT.